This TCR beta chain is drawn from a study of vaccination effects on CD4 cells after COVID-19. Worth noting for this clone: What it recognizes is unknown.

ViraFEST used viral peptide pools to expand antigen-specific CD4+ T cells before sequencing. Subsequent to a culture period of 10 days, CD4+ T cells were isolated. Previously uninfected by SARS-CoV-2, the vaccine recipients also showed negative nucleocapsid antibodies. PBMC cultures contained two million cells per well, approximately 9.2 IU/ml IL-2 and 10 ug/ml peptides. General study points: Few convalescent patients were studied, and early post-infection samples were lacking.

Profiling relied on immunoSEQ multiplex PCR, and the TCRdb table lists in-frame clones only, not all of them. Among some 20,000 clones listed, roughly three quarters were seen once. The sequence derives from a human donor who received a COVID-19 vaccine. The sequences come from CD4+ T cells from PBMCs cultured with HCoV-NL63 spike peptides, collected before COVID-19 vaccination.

In nucleotides, the CDR3 is TGTGCCAGCGGCCCCGGGGCACGGGGGGAGACCCAGTACTTC. Translated: CASGPGARGETQYF. The chain carries TRBV7-8 and TRBJ2-5; D might be TRBD2 (6 bases). This CDR3 has 14 amino acids. Trimming removed 8 bases from V and 5 bases from J, with 18 bases in between. Germline CDR1 reads SGHVS; CDR2 reads FQNEAQ. Using reference TRBV7-8 and TRBJ2-5 for the parts outside the CDR3, the full variable domain is GAGVSQSPRYKVAKRGQDVALRCDPISGHVSLFWYQQALGQGPEFLTYFQNEAQLDKSGLPSDRFFAERPEGSVSTLKIQRTQQEDSAVYLCASGPGARGETQYFGPGTRLLVL.